This record covers a single TCR beta chain. What this receptor recognizes is not known. The record originates from a study of monozygotic twins with inflammatory bowel disease (dated by TCRdb to between 2018 and 2021). General notes on the study: The full study comprised 30 or so monozygotic twin pairs: nine German pairs (four IBD-concordant, five IBD-discordant) and 19 IBD-discordant Danish pairs. Each individual had, on average, about 151 000 unique TCRalpha sequences and 181 000 unique TCRbeta sequences available for analysis. The search for disease-associated traits relied mainly on comparing IBD patients with their genetically identical healthy co-twins within discordant pairs. The investigation overall reported the following: A decrease in TCRbeta repertoire diversity, as measured by inverse Simpson index, was observed in IBD patients compared with their healthy co-twins. Distinction between different T cell subtypes could not be achieved in the analysis. Differing immunosuppressive treatments among patients may have added background noise and inter-individual variability to the repertoires. The results gave no support for a single strong signal or clonotype linked to IBD. Repertoire similarity did not differ between concordant and discordant twins, which could be due to limited statistical power. Compared with healthy twins, IBD patients shared fewer clonotypes with other individuals, and the difference was most pronounced in patients with signs of disease activity.

From each donor, an approximately 2.3 ml peripheral blood sample was drawn into PAXgene tubes and stored at -80 degrees C. Without T cell sorting, total RNA was isolated from whole blood using the PAXgene blood miRNA kit on an automated QIAcube. Peripheral blood from monozygotic twin pairs, either concordant or discordant for inflammatory bowel disease, underwent deep TCRalpha and TCRbeta repertoire profiling that used unique molecular barcoding. Smoking habits were recorded for all twin pairs, and each individual was classified as a current, former or never smoker. Library prep was done by 5' RACE. Preparation of each TCR library used approximately 4,000 ng of total RNA. For each sample, cDNA synthesis was carried out in eight separate reactions using SMARTScribe reverse transcriptase. During cDNA synthesis, template switching was used to introduce unique molecular identifiers that contained a 6-nucleotide sample barcode. TCRalpha and TCRbeta cDNA was amplified in two nested PCRs of about 17 and 10 cycles, and bead purification was carried out after each PCR. Before amplification, the cDNA was treated with uracil DNA-glycosylase and purified using the QIAquick PCR purification kit. The second PCR added Illumina TruSeq-compatible adapters along with sample-specific barcodes. TapeStation and Qubit were used to check library quality and concentration, and 4.5 to 6 ng of each library was pooled. Sequencing of pooled libraries was carried out on an Illumina HiSeq2500 single-index Rapid Run using 2 x 100 bp reads and custom sequencing primers. The paper's processing steps were these. PCR and sequencing errors were corrected by UMI-based consensus assembly using MiGEC version 1.2.6. MiXCR version 2.1.1 handled V(D)J alignment, clonotype assembly and CDR3 extraction. To normalise gene usage, clonotype sharing and MAIT/NKT TCR abundance, the analysis used the top 1000, 10 000 and 20 000 clonotypes per sample. After downsampling to 27 000 UMIs, diversity was calculated as the inverse Simpson index using the vegan R package. Paired Mann-Whitney U tests on discordant twin pairs were used, with Benjamini-Hochberg multiple-testing correction. After the reads were reprocessed by TCRdb, one entry was made per CDR3 protein sequence, with no DNA. TCRdb's processing, not the study's, gives the V and J calls here. The table for this sample shows just under 45,000 distinct CDR3 sequences. The ten largest clonotypes hold 5% to 6.5% of the sample.

According to the germline V gene (reference sequence), CDR1 reads LGHDT and CDR2 reads YNNKEL. Spanning cysteine to phenylalanine, the CDR3 consists of 17 amino acids. No DNA sequence was recorded. In this chain, TRBV3-1 is recombined with TRBJ2-6; TCRdb's D gene call, TRBD1, goes unchecked for lack of DNA. Sequencing input: blood. The sequence came from a human donor with ulcerative colitis or Crohn's disease, or a healthy co-twin of an affected twin (not recorded which). The CDR3 region has the sequence CASSPRQGKAGANVLTF.